This entry lists 18 T cell receptor beta chains sequenced from one sample in a study of PD-L1 blockade in urothelial cancer. The time point was: peripheral blood 6 weeks after treatment start. Profiling relied on immunoSEQ multiplex PCR, and the TCRdb table lists in-frame clones only, not all of them. The sample contains around 66,000 clones, 88% of which appear only once. The sample consisted of PBMCs, taken around atezolizumab (anti-PD-L1) treatment. These receptors all stem from a man in his 60s with urothelial cancer.

The rearrangement links TRBV27 to TRBJ2-7; tentative D call: TRBD2 (7 bases). From germline, CDR1 is MNHEY and CDR2 SMNVEV (reference sequence). V dropped 6 bases and J dropped 5 bases, with 17 bases sitting between them. The CDR3 contains 14 residues. CDR3 region: CASRPGGGADEQYF. DNA for the CDR3: TGTGCCAGCAGGCCCGGAGGGGGGGCCGACGAGCAGTACTTC.

This rearrangement joins TRBV7-2 to TRBJ2-5; TRBD2 is a possible D gene (5 bases). The germline gives CDR1 SGHTA, CDR2 FQGNSA. V was trimmed by 5 bases and J by 4 bases, leaving 14 bases between them. The CDR3 is 14 amino acids. Written as DNA, the CDR3 is TGTGCCAGCAGCGCGGGCCTATTGGGAGAGACCCAGTACTTC. Its translation is CASSAGLLGETQYF.

The J gene is TRBJ2-7, the V gene TRBV9, with TRBD1 matching over 11 bases. CDR1 is SGDLS and CDR2 is YYNGEE in the germline V gene. This CDR3 contains 14 residues. The V gene end was trimmed by 3 bases and the J gene end by 6 bases; junction bases not matched to a gene: 5. The CDR3 DNA follows: TGTGCCAGCAGCGAAGGGACAGGGGGAGGCGAGCAGTACTTC. This gives the protein CASSEGTGGGEQYF.

V gene TRBV11-3 combines with J gene TRBJ2-7; the match to TRBD2 covers 7 bases. This CDR3 spans 16 amino acids. The germline V gene encodes CDR1 SGHNT and CDR2 YENEEA. The junction had 9 bases not matched to a gene; V was cut back by 1 base and J by 3 bases. The DNA for the CDR3 is TGTGCCAGCAGCTTAGTTTCAGGGACGGGGGGCTACGAGCAGTACTTC. Translation: CASSLVSGTGGYEQYF.

This clone was seen a single time. The genes are TRBV7-8 and TRBJ2-1; TRBD2 matches at 14 bases. Germline V CDR1 and CDR2: SGHVS, FQNEAQ. V gave up 0 bases and J gave up 9 bases; unmatched junction bases: 4. This CDR3 has 16 residues. CDR3 bases: TGTGCCAGCAGCTTAGCAAGCGGACTAGCGGGGGGTGAGCAGTTCTTC. This gives the protein CASSLASGLAGGEQFF. Supplemented by reference TRBV7-8 and TRBJ2-1, the full variable domain reads GAGVSQSPRYKVAKRGQDVALRCDPISGHVSLFWYQQALGQGPEFLTYFQNEAQLDKSGLPSDRFFAERPEGSVSTLKIQRTQQEDSAVYLCASSLASGLAGGEQFFGPGTRLTVL.

V and J are TRBV7-2 and TRBJ2-7, with D possibly matching TRBD1 (6 bases). The CDR3 is made up of 15 amino acids. V lost 5 bases and J lost 5, with 19 bases in between. Germline V gene sequence: CDR1 SGHTA, CDR2 FQGNSA. In DNA form, the CDR3 reads TGTGCCAGCAGCCCCTCGGGCAGGGGTGCCCACGAGCAGTACTTC. It codes for CASSPSGRGAHEQYF.

The rearrangement joins TRBV5-1 to TRBJ1-6; D is unresolved. The germline CDR1 and CDR2 sequences are SGHRS and YFSETQ. The V and J ends lost 0 bases and 14 bases respectively, with 12 bases between them. This CDR3 comprises 13 residues. DNA for the CDR3: TGCGCCAGCAGCTTGGAAATCGGAGGCACCCTCCACTTT. It encodes CASSLEIGGTLHF.

In this sample, this clone turned up once. The CDR3 DNA sequence: TGTGCCAGCAGCCCCCTCCCCACAGGGTCGAATGAGCAGTTCTTC. Its translation: CASSPLPTGSNEQFF. The chain couples TRBV7-2 to TRBJ2-1, with D possibly being TRBD1 (6 bases). The germline V gene has CDR1 SGHTA and CDR2 FQGNSA. This CDR3 has 15 residues. Trimming took 5 bases from V and 7 from J, leaving 18 bases between them.

The genes are TRBV5-1 and TRBJ1-3, with 9 bases fitting TRBD1. Germline trimming cut 0 bases from V and 4 bases from J; bases unmatched to any gene: 8. The germline V gene has CDR1 SGHRS and CDR2 YFSETQ. The CDR3 covers 17 residues. The CDR3 DNA sequence: TGCGCCAGCAGCTTGGGAATACAGGGGGCTGCGGGAAACACCATATATTTT. It translates to CASSLGIQGAAGNTIYF.

This clone has only one observation. This sequence joins TRBV7-8 and TRBJ2-5; the D gene is possibly TRBD2 (6 bases). This CDR3 has 13 residues. Germline V gene lookup returns CDR1 SGHVS and CDR2 FQNEAQ. Trimming cost V 10 bases and J 3 bases, with 15 bases left between them. CDR3 coding DNA: TGTGCCACCCTTCTGCGGGGAAAAGAGACCCAGTACTTC. Amino acids: CATLLRGKETQYF.

The genes are TRBV30 and TRBJ2-5; possible D gene TRBD2, 5 bases. CDR1 and CDR2 from the germline V gene are GTSNPN and SVGIG (reference sequence). Deletions cut 2 bases from V and 5 bases from J, with 18 bases between. The CDR3 has 15 amino acids. The chain's CDR3 is CAWSSYTYTGETQYF. DNA of the CDR3: TGTGCCTGGAGTTCCTACACTTACACGGGGGAGACCCAGTACTTC.

The rearrangement joins TRBV4-2 to TRBJ2-2, with 7 bases that match TRBD2. Germline lookup yields CDR1 LGHNA and CDR2 YNFKEQ. The CDR3 spans 20 residues. J lost 1 base, V lost 1 base, and 15 bases had no gene match. The chain's CDR3 is CASSQGRPGRAALNTGELFF. In nucleotides, the CDR3 is TGTGCCAGCAGCCAAGGGAGGCCAGGGAGGGCGGCCTTGAACACCGGGGAGCTGTTTTTT.

The chain links TRBV29-1 to TRBJ2-7; 12 bases are a match to TRBD2. Looked up from germline, CDR1 is SQVTM and CDR2 is ANQGSEA. This CDR3 contains 17 residues. V shed 4 bases and J 2 bases; nucleotides not matched to a gene: 12. CDR3 amino acids: CSVAAQGASGRAYEQYF. The CDR3 coding sequence is TGCAGCGTTGCTGCGCAAGGAGCTAGCGGGAGGGCCTACGAGCAGTACTTC.

This clone appeared once. The chain combines TRBV30 with TRBJ2-7; D might be TRBD1 (8 bases). The CDR3 loop spans 15 amino acids. Trimming stripped 6 bases from V and 3 bases from J, with 21 bases between. Germline CDR1 reads GTSNPN; CDR2 reads SVGIG (reference sequence). The CDR3 sequence: CACLGGTGTGYEQYF. DNA for the CDR3: TGTGCCTGCCTCGGGGGGACAGGTACCGGCTACGAGCAGTACTTC.

The V gene is TRBV5-1, the J gene TRBJ2-2; tentatively, D is TRBD1 (5 bases). The CDR3 spans 16 residues. V lost 1 base to trimming and J lost 6 bases, with 16 bases between them. Germline V gives CDR1 SGHRS, CDR2 YFSETQ. CDR3 protein: CASSLITYTGSGELFF. CDR3 sequence (DNA): TGCGCCAGCAGCTTGATCACCTATACAGGTTCCGGGGAGCTGTTTTTT.

The CDR3 here is CASYSGNAGGLANEKLFF. The CDR3 DNA is TGCGCCAGTTACTCCGGGAATGCAGGGGGTTTGGCTAATGAAAAACTGTTTTTT. The chain carries TRBV5-1 and TRBJ1-4, with 7 nucleotides matching TRBD1. Looked up from germline, CDR1 is SGHRS and CDR2 is YFSETQ. The CDR3 is 18 amino acids. V lost 8 bases to trimming and J lost 3 bases; unmatched junction nucleotides: 19.

The rearrangement links TRBV2 to TRBJ1-6, with D unresolved. The germline V and J ends were trimmed by 0 bases and 14 bases, with 8 bases remaining between them. The CDR3 is 12 residues long. Germline V CDR1 and CDR2: SNHLY, FYNNEI. The DNA of the CDR3 is TGTGCCAGCAGTGAAGCCGAGGTTACCCTCCACTTT. Translation: CASSEAEVTLHF.

The chain combines TRBV7-2 with TRBJ2-5; TRBD2 matches 14 bases. Looked up from germline, CDR1 is SGHTA and CDR2 is FQGNSA. The J segment lost 7 bases and the V segment lost 6 bases, leaving 4 bases of the junction unmatched. The CDR3 totals 14 residues. In nucleotides, the CDR3 is TGTGCCAGCAGTTGGACTAGCGGGGGGTGGACCCAGTACTTC. Protein: CASSWTSGGWTQYF.